A single sample is the source of the 3 T cell receptor beta chains below, sequenced in a study of PD-1 blockade in classical Hodgkin lymphoma. TCRdb's copy holds only in-frame clones and misses some; the assay was immunoSEQ multiplex PCR. Counted here are 55,000 to 75,000 clones, about two thirds occurring once; the ten biggest clones make up over 7.5%. Each patient's relapse followed autologous stem cell transplantation, and brentuximab vedotin exposure varied. Specimen: peripheral blood mononuclear cells (PBMCs), collected before the second cycle of nivolumab. Receptors originate from a human donor with classical Hodgkin lymphoma.

A single count supports this clone. V usage is TRBV7-9 and J usage is TRBJ1-1; D gene ambiguous. The CDR3 contains 15 residues. CDR1 and CDR2 from the germline V gene are SEHNR and FQNEAQ (reference sequence). With 0 bases removed from V and 2 bases from J, the gap between germline ends came to 10 bases. The CDR3, as DNA: TGTGCCAGCAGCTTAGCGCTATCAGCAAACACTGAAGCTTTCTTT. It yields the protein CASSLALSANTEAFF. Complete variable domain (other parts from reference TRBV7-9 and TRBJ1-1): DTGVSQNPRHKITKRGQNVTFRCDPISEHNRLYWYRQTLGQGPEFLTYFQNEAQLEKSRLLSDRFSAERPKGSFSTLEIQRTEQGDSAMYLCASSLALSANTEAFFGQGTRLTVV.

The rearrangement links TRBV6-5 to TRBJ2-1; 9 bases map to TRBD2. V lost 2 bases and J lost 0; bases outside the gene matches: 2. This CDR3 region has 16 residues. In germline, CDR1 is MNHEY, CDR2 SVGAGI. CDR3: CASSYLSGSSYNEQFF. In DNA form, the CDR3 reads TGTGCCAGCAGTTACCTTAGCGGGAGCTCCTACAATGAGCAGTTCTTC.

The chain recombines TRBV28 with TRBJ2-1; a possible D gene is TRBD1 (6 bases). V lost 5 bases, J lost 6 bases, and 14 bases lay in between. The CDR3 runs 14 residues. Germline CDR1 is MDHEN and CDR2 is SYDVKM. CDR3 residues: CASSQSGDLNEQFF. CDR3 DNA: TGTGCCAGCAGTCAATCAGGGGATCTCAATGAGCAGTTCTTC.